Sequencing of this TCR beta chain was carried out in a study of cytomegalovirus exposure and HLA in healthy donors. Study at large: Ancestry clustering placed more than 80% of over 300 genotyped donors in the Caucasian-associated cluster.

Comments on this clone: The antigen is undetermined.

General study findings and limits: In a later analysis, a missense DCLRE1C variant was linked to TCR beta V- and J-gene trimming. A few CMV-associated chains proved CMV antigen-specific in vitro. Analysis performed later showed TCR beta chains linked to HLA being more clonally expanded than equally common others.

Germline V gives CDR1 PRHDT, CDR2 FYEKMQ (reference sequence). This CDR3 region has 15 residues. Trimming removed 5 bases from V and 4 bases from J; junction bases left unmatched: 9. The PCR used 60 Vbeta and 13 Jbeta primers. Profiled with immunoSEQ multiplex PCR; TCRdb holds only in-frame clones, not every one. The repertoire has some 120,000 clones, 73% of them found once; the top ten carry over 2%. This receptor was obtained from a woman aged 40 to 50 in good health and CMV-seropositive. The sequenced sample consisted of PBMCs. J is TRBJ1-2 and V is TRBV13; 8 nucleotides match TRBD1. The CDR3 sequence: CASSPRTGIAYGYTF. The CDR3 DNA reads as TGTGCCAGCAGCCCCCGGACAGGGATTGCCTATGGCTACACCTTC.